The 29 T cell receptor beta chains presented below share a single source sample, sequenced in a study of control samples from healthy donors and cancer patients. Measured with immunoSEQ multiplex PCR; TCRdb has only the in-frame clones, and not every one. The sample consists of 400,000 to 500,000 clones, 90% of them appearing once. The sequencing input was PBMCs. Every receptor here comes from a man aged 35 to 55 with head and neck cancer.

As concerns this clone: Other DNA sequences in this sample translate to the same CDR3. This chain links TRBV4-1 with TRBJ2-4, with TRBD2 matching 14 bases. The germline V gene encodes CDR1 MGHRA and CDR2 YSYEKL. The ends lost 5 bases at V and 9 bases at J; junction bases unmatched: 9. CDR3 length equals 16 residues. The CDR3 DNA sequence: TGCGCCAGCAGCTCGCCCGGGACTAGCGGGGGAGGCATTCAGTACTTC. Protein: CASSSPGTSGGGIQYF.

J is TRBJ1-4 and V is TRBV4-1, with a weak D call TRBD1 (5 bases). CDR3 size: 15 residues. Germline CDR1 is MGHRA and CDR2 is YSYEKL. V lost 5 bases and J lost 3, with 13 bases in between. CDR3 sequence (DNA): TGCGCCAGCAGCGCCCCCGGGACGTCTAATGAAAAACTGTTTTTT. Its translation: CASSAPGTSNEKLFF.

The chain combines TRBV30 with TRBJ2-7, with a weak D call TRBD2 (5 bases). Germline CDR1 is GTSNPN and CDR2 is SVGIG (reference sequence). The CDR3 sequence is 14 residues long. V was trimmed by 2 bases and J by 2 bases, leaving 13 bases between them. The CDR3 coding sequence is TGTGCCTGGAGTTCGCCCGTCGGGACCTACGAGCAGTACTTC. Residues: CAWSSPVGTYEQYF.

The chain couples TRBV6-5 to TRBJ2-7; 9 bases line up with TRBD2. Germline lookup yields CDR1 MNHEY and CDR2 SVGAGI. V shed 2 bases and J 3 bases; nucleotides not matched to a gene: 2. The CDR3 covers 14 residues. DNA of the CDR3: TGTGCCAGCAGTTACGGGACTAGCCGCTACGAGCAGTACTTC. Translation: CASSYGTSRYEQYF.

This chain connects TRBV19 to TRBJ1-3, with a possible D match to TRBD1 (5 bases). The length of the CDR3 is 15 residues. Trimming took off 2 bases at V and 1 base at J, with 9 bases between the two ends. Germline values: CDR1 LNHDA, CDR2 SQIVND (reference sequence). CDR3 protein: CASSIRRGSGNTIYF. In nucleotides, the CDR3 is TGTGCCAGTAGTATACGGAGGGGATCTGGAAACACCATATATTTT.

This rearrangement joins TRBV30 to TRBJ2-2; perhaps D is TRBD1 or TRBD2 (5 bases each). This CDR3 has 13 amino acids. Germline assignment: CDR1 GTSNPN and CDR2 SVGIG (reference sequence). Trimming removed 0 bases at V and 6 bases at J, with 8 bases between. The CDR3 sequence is CAWSVRGAGELFF. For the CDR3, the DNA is TGTGCCTGGAGTGTAAGGGGAGCCGGGGAGCTGTTTTTT.

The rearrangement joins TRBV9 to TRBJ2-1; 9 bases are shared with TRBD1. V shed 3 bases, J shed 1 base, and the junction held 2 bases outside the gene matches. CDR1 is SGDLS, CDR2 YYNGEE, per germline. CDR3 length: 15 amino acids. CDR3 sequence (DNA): TGTGCCAGCAGCGCGGGGACAGGGTCCTACAATGAGCAGTTCTTC. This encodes CASSAGTGSYNEQFF.

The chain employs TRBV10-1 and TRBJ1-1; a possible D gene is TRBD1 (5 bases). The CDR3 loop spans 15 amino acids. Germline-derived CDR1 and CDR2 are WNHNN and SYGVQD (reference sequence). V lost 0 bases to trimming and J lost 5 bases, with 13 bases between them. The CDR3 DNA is TGCGCCAGCAGTGAGTCGGCAGGGACGGGGACTGAAGCTTTCTTT. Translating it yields CASSESAGTGTEAFF.

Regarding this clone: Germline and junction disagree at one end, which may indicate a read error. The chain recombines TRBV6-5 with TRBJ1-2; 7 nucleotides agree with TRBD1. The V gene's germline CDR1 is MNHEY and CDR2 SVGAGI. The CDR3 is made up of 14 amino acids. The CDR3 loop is CASTGDSFNHGYTF. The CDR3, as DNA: TGTGCCAGCACCGGGGACAGCTTTAACCATGGCTACACCTTC.

In nucleotides, the CDR3 is TGTGCCACCAGTGATTTCGGAGGGGAGACCCAGTACTTC. This translates into CATSDFGGETQYF. This chain uses TRBV24-1 with TRBJ2-5, with a tentative D call TRBD2 (6 bases). The CDR3 is 13 amino acids. The V gene's germline CDR1 is KGHDR and CDR2 SFDVKD. V dropped 1 base and J dropped 5 bases, with 7 bases sitting between them.

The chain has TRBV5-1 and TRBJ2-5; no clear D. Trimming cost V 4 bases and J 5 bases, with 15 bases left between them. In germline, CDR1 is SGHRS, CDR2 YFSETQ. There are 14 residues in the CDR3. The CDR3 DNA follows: TGCGCCAGCAGCAAGGACCCCTCTGGGGAGACCCAGTACTTC. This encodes CASSKDPSGETQYF.

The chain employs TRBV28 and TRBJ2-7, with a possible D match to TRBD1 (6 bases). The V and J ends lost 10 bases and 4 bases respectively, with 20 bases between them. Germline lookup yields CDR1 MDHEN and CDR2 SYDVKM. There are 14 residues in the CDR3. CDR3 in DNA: TGTGCCACCTTCCGAACAGGGCTGGAGTACGAGCAGTACTTC. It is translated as CATFRTGLEYEQYF.

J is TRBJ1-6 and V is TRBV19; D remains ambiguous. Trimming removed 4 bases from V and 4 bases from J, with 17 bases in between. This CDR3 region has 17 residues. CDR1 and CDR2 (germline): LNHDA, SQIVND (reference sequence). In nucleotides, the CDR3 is TGTGCCAGTAGTAGTACACGAGCAAGTGCGTATAATTCACCCCTCCACTTT. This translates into CASSSTRASAYNSPLHF. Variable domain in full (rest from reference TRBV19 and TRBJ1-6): DGGITQSPKYLFRKEGQNVTLSCEQNLNHDAMYWYRQDPGQGLRLIYYSQIVNDFQKGDIAEGYSVSREKKESFPLTVTSAQKNPTAFYLCASSSTRASAYNSPLHFGNGTRLTVT.

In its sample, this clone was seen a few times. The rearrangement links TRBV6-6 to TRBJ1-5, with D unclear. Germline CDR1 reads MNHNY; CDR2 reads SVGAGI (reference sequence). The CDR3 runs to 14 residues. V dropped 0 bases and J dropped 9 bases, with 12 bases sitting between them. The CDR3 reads CASSYSTARGPQHF. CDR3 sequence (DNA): TGTGCCAGCAGTTACTCGACCGCCCGGGGGCCCCAGCATTTT.

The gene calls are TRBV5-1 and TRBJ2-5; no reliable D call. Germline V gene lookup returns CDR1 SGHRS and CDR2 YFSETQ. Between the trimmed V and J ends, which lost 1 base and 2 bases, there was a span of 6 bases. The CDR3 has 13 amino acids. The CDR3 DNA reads TGCGCCAGCAGCTTGTACAGACAAGAGACCCAGTACTTC. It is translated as CASSLYRQETQYF.

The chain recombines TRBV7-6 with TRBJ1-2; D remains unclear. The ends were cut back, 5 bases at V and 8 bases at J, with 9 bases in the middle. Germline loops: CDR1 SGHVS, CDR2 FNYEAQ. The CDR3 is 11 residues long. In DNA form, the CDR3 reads TGTGCCAGCAGCGAAGGCTGGGGCTACACCTTC. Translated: CASSEGWGYTF.

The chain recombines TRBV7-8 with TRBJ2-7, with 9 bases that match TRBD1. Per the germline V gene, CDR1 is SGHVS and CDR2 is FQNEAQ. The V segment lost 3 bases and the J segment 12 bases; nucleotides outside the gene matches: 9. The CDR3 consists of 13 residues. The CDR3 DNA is TGTGCCAGCAGCTTTCAGCTCCGGGACAGGGTGTACTTC. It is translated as CASSFQLRDRVYF.

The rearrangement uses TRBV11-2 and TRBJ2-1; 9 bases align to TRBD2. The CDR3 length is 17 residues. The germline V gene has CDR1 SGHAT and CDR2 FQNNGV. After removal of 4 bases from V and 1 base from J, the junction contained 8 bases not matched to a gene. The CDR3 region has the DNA TGTGCCAGCAGCTCAAGAGTCCTAGCGGGGTCCTACAATGAGCAGTTCTTC. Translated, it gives CASSSRVLAGSYNEQFF.

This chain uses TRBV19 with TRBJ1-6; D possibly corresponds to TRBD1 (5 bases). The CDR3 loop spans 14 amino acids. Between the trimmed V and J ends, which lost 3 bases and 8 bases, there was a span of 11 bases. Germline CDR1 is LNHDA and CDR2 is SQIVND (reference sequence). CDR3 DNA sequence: TGTGCCAGTAGTATCGCAGGGACGGATTCACCCCTCCACTTT. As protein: CASSIAGTDSPLHF.

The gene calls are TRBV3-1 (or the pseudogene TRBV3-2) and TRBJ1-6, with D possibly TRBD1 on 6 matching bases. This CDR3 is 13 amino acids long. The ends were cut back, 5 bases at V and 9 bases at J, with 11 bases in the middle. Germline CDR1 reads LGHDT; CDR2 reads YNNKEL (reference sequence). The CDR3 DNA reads TGTGCCAGCAGCGAAACAGGGTTTTCACCCCTCCACTTT. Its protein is CASSETGFSPLHF.

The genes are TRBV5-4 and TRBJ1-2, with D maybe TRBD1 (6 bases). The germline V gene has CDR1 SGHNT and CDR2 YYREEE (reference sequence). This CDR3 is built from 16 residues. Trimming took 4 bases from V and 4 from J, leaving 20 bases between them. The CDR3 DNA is TGTGCCAGCAGCCCCTTTCGGGGGGCGCTTGTCTATGGCTACACCTTC. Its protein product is CASSPFRGALVYGYTF.

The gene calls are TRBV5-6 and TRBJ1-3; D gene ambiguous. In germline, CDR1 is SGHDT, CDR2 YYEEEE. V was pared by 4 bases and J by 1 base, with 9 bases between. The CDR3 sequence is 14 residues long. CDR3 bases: TGTGCCAGCAGCCAGCAGCGGTCTGGAAACACCATATATTTT. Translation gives CASSQQRSGNTIYF.

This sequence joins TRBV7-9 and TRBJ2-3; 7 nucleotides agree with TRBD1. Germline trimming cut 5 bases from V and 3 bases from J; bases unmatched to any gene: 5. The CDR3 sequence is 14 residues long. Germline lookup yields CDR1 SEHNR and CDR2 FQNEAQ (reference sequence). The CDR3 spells CASSRTGDTDTQYF. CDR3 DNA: TGTGCCAGCAGCCGAACAGGGGATACAGATACGCAGTATTTT.

The CDR3 sequence: CASSLATGQGMRETQYF. CDR3 nucleotides: TGTGCCAGCAGTTTAGCAACGGGACAGGGGATGAGGGAGACCCAGTACTTC. The chain is built from TRBV28 and TRBJ2-5; 10 positions match TRBD1. V dropped 2 bases and J dropped 5; count of bases not matched to a gene: 11. This CDR3 has 17 amino acids. Germline V gene sequence: CDR1 MDHEN, CDR2 SYDVKM.

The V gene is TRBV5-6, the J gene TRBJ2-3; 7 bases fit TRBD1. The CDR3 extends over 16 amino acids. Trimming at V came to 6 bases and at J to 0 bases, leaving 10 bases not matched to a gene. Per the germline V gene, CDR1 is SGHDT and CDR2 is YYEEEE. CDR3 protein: CASNSKGALSTDTQYF. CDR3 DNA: TGTGCCAGCAACTCGAAGGGGGCCCTTAGCACAGATACGCAGTATTTT.

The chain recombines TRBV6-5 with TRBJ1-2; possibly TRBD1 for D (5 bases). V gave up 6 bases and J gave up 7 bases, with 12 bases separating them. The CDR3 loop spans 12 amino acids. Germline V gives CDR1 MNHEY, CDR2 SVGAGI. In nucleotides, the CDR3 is TGTGCCAGCAGCAAGGAGGGGTTTGGCTACACCTTC. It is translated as CASSKEGFGYTF.

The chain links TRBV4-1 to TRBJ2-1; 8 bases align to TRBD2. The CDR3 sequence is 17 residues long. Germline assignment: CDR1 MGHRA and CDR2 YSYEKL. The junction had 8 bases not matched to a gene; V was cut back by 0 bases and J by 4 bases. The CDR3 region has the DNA TGCGCCAGCAGCCAAGAGTGGGACGGGAGGGCTTACAATGAGCAGTTCTTC. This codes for CASSQEWDGRAYNEQFF.

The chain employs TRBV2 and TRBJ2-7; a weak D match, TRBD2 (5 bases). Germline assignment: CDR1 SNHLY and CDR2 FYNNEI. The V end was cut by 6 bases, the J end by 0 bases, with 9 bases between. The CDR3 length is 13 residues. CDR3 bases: TGTGCCAGCAGGAGGGCTCCCTCCTACGAGCAGTACTTC. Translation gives CASRRAPSYEQYF. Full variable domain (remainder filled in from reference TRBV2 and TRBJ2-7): EPEVTQTPSHQVTQMGQEVILRCVPISNHLYFYWYRQILGQKVEFLVSFYNNEISEKSEIFDDQFSVERPDGSNFTLKIRSTKLEDSAMYFCASRRAPSYEQYFGPGTRLTVT.

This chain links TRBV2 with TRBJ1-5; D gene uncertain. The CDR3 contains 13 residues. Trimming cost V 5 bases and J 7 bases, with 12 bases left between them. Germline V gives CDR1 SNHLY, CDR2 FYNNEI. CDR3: CASSLSIGQPQHF. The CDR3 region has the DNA TGTGCCAGCAGTTTGTCGATAGGGCAGCCCCAGCATTTT.